This T cell receptor (beta chain) comes out of a study of tumor and adjacent non-tumor tissue in lung cancer. At the level of the study: The patients, about nine men and a few women, were about 31 to 76 with stage I to III disease. Study-wide findings and caveats: Top 100 clones took a larger repertoire share in normal lung. Significantly higher TCR diversity was found in tumor than normal lung.

TCRbeta libraries were built with three rounds of nested PCR, modified from ARM-PCR. TCRdb analysed the multiplex PCR reads with MiXCR anew, one entry per CDR3 protein. The sample holds 60,000 or so distinct CDR3 sequences; 61% are singletons and the top ten take less than 40%. This clonotype was detected once. Its antigen is not identified. Mismatch with germline at one junction end may stem from a read error. CDR3 size: 14 residues. Germline values: CDR1 SGHAT, CDR2 FQNNGV. RNA was extracted from bulk tissue without any cell sorting. The normal lung tissue was taken more than 3 cm from the tumor edge. Newly diagnosed lung cancer patients had thoracic surgery in China, August–late 2014, without prior chemotherapy.

This clonotype was sampled from a man between 65 and 80 years old with non-small cell lung cancer. This chain joins TRBV11-2 and TRBJ2-7; tentative D call: TRBD2 (6 bases). Material for sequencing was distant non-tumor lung tissue. The CDR3 nucleotides are TGTGCCAGCAGCCATTACGGCGGGAACTACGAGAAGTACTTC. The encoded protein is CASSHYGGNYEKYF.